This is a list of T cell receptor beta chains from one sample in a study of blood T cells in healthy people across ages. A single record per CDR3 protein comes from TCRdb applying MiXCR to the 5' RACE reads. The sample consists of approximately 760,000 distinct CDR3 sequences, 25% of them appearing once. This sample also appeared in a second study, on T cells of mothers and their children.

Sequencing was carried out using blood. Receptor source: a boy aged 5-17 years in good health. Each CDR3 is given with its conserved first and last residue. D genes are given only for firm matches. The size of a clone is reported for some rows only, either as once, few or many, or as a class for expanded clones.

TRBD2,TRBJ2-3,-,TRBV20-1,CSARLAIESWTQYF,TGCAGTGCCCGACTAGCGATCGAGAGTTGGACGCAGTATTTT
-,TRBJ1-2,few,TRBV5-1,CANRSSGNYGYTF,TGCGCCAACCGAAGTTCAGGGAACTATGGCTACACCTTC
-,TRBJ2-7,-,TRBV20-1,CSARDSEQYF,TGCAGTGCTAGAGACAGCGAGCAGTACTTC
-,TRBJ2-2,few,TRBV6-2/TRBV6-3,CASSWSEVSTGELFF,TGTGCCAGCAGTTGGTCGGAAGTGAGCACCGGGGAGCTGTTTTTT
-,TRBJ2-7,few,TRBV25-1,CASREGDYEQYF,TGTGCCAGCAGAGAAGGGGACTACGAGCAGTACTTC
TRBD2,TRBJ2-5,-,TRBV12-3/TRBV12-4,CASSWPGLAAPYQETQYF,TGTGCCAGCAGTTGGCCGGGACTAGCGGCCCCATACCAAGAGACCCAGTACTTC
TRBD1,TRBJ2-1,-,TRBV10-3,CAISESLSQGTYNEQFF,TGTGCCATCAGTGAGTCGCTATCACAGGGGACATACAATGAGCAGTTCTTC
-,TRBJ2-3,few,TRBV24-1,CATSDPGSTDTQYF,TGTGCCACCAGTGACCCGGGGTCGACAGATACGCAGTATTTT
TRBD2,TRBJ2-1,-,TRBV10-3,CAISESGLVGPKNNEQFF,TGTGCCATCAGTGAGTCGGGACTAGTGGGACCCAAAAACAATGAGCAGTTCTTC
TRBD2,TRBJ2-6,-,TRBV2,CASRKGLAGLSSGANVLTF,TGTGCCAGCAGGAAGGGACTAGCGGGATTGAGCTCTGGGGCCAACGTCCTGACTTTC
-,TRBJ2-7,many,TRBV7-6,CASSLTPYEQYF,TGTGCCAGCAGCTTGACTCCCTACGAGCAGTACTTC
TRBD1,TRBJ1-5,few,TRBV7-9,CASSQTGTGQPQHF,TGTGCCAGCAGCCAGACAGGGACCGGGCAGCCCCAGCATTTT
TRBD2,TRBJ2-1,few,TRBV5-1,CASSETSGAGNEQFF,TGCGCCAGCAGCGAAACTAGCGGGGCTGGTAATGAGCAGTTCTTC
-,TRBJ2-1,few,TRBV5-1,CASSLVGSLNEQFF,TGCGCCAGCAGCTTGGTGGGTAGCTTGAATGAGCAGTTCTTC
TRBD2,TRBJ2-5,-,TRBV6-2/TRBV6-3,CASSDRTSGQETQYF,TGTGCCAGCAGTGATCGCACTAGCGGGCAAGAGACCCAGTACTTC
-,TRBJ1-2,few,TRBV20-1,CSARDIAGGDYGYTF,TGCAGTGCTAGAGATATCGCTGGAGGAGACTATGGCTACACCTTC
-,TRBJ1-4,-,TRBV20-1,CSARDRLGETPTNEKLFF,TGCAGTGCTAGAGATCGGTTAGGAGAGACCCCAACTAATGAAAAACTGTTTTTT
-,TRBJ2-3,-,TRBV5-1,CASSLVGMGSDTQYF,TGCGCCAGCAGCTTGGTCGGGATGGGATCAGATACGCAGTATTTT
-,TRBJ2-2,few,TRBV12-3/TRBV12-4,CASSLDRLTGELFF,TGTGCCAGCAGCCTCGACAGGCTCACCGGGGAGCTGTTTTTT
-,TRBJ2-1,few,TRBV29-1,CSVGFMTENNEQFF,TGCAGCGTTGGGTTTATGACGGAAAACAATGAGCAGTTCTTC
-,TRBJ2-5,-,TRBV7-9,CASSLMPNQETQYF,TGTGCCAGCAGCTTAATGCCGAACCAAGAGACCCAGTACTTC
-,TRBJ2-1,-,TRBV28,CASFRPGSNNEQFF,TGTGCCAGCTTTAGGCCGGGCTCGAACAATGAGCAGTTCTTC
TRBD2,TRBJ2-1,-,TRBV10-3,CAISEPGGGAYNEQFF,TGTGCCATCAGTGAGCCGGGGGGAGGAGCATACAATGAGCAGTTCTTC
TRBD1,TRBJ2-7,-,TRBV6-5,CASSYSVGQGDSYEQYF,TGTGCCAGCAGTTACTCTGTTGGCCAGGGGGATTCCTACGAGCAGTACTTC
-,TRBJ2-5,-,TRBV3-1,CASSSHAQETQYF,TGTGCCAGCAGCTCCCACGCCCAAGAGACTCAGTACTTC
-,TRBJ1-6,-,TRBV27,CASSLGRWASSYNSPLHF,TGTGCCAGCAGTCTGGGACGTTGGGCGAGCTCCTATAATTCACCCCTCCACTTT
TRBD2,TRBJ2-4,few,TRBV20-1,CSAREGLAGDIQYF,TGCAGTGCTAGGGAAGGACTAGCGGGAGACATTCAGTACTTC
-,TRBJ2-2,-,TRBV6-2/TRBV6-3,CASSPWRGLNTGELFF,TGTGCCAGCAGTCCCTGGCGAGGGCTGAACACCGGGGAGCTGTTTTTT
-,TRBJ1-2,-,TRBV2,CASIPPGLRGGYTF,TGTGCCAGCATCCCTCCGGGGCTTAGGGGTGGCTACACCTTC
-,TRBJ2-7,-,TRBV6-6,CASSHERDEQYF,TGTGCCAGCAGTCATGAGAGGGACGAGCAGTACTTC
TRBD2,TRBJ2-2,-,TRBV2,CASSGTSGSTGELFF,TGTGCCAGCAGTGGGACTAGCGGGTCAACCGGGGAGCTGTTTTTT
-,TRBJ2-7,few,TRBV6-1,CASSEVGANSYEQYF,TGTGCCAGCAGTGAAGTTGGGGCAAACTCCTACGAGCAGTACTTC
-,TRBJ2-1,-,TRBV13,CASSPDRNEQFF,TGTGCCAGCAGCCCAGACAGGAATGAGCAGTTCTTC
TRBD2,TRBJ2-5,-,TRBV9,CASNNGLAIEETQYF,TGTGCCAGCAACAACGGACTAGCGATTGAGGAGACCCAGTACTTC
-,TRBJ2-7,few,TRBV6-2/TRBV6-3,CASSDLTGEQYF,TGTGCCAGCAGTGATCTGACAGGCGAGCAGTACTTC
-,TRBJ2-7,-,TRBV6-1,CASSESKYDAFATYEQYF,TGTGCCAGCAGTGAATCTAAATATGACGCCTTCGCGACCTACGAGCAGTACTTC
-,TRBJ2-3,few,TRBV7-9,CASRLGGTWGPDTQYF,TGTGCCAGCAGATTAGGCGGGACTTGGGGGCCAGATACGCAGTATTTT
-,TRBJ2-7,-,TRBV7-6,CASSLESQGYYEQYF,TGTGCCAGCAGCTTAGAGTCTCAGGGGTACTACGAGCAGTACTTC
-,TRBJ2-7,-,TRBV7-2,CASSLVPGLGYEQYF,TGTGCCAGCAGCTTAGTCCCGGGACTGGGCTACGAGCAGTACTTC
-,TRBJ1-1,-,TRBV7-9,CASSLARAGRDTEAFF,TGTGCCAGCAGCTTAGCGAGGGCAGGGAGGGACACTGAAGCTTTCTTT
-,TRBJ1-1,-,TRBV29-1,CSVVRIWAPMRAFF,TGCAGCGTTGTACGAATCTGGGCACCGATGAGAGCTTTCTTT
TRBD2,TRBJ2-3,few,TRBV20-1,CSARDVRGGGTDTQYF,TGCAGTGCTAGAGATGTGCGGGGGGGCGGCACAGATACGCAGTATTTT
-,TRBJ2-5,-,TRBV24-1,CATSPGIGGGETQYF,TGTGCCACCAGTCCGGGGATAGGGGGAGGAGAGACCCAGTACTTC
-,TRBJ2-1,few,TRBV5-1,CASSTGPYNEQFF,TGCGCCAGCAGCACCGGACCGTACAATGAGCAGTTCTTC
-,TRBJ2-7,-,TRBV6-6,CASSYSDFYEQYF,TGTGCCAGCAGTTACTCGGACTTCTACGAGCAGTACTTC
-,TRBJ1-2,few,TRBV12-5,CASGSPSGNDYGYTF,TGTGCTAGTGGTTCCCCGTCCGGGAACGACTATGGCTACACCTTC
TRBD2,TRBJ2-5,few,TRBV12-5,CASGLVGLAGGETQYF,TGTGCTAGTGGTTTGGTCGGACTAGCGGGAGGAGAGACCCAGTACTTC
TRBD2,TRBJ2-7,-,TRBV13,CASSLGTGGDEQYF,TGTGCCAGCAGCTTAGGGACGGGGGGGGACGAGCAGTACTTC
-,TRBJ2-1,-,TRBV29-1,CSVGTGILNEQFF,TGCAGCGTAGGGACGGGGATACTCAATGAGCAGTTCTTC
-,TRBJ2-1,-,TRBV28,CASSSGRRNEQFF,TGTGCCAGCAGTTCAGGGAGGAGGAATGAGCAGTTCTTC
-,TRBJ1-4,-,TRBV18,CACSQRREKLFF,TGTGCCTGCTCCCAAAGACGGGAAAAACTGTTTTTT
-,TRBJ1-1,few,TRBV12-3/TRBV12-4,CASSLREGDTEAFF,TGTGCCAGCAGTTTACGGGAAGGGGACACTGAAGCTTTCTTT